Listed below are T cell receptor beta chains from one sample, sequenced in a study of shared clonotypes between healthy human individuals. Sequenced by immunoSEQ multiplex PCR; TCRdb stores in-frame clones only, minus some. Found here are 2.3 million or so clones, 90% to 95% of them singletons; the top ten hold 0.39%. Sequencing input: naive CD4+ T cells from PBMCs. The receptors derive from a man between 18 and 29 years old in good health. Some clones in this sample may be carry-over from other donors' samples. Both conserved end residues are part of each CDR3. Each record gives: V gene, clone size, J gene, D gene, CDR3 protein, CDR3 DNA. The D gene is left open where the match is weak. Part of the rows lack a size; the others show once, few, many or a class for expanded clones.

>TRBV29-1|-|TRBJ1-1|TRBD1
CSVERTGPTAFF
TGCAGCGTTGAACGGACAGGGCCTACAGCTTTCTTT
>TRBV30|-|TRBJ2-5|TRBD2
CACLTSAETQYF
TGTGCCTGCCTGACTAGCGCAGAGACCCAGTACTTC
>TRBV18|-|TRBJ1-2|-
CASSSGGIFGYTF
TGTGCCAGCTCGTCGGGGGGTATCTTCGGCTACACCTTC
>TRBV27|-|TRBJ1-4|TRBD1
CASSEGRGRGKLFF
TGTGCCAGCAGCGAGGGCAGGGGGCGGGGAAAACTGTTTTTT
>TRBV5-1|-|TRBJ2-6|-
CATGVGVAGANVLTF
TGCGCCACCGGAGTTGGGGTGGCGGGGGCCAACGTCCTGACTTTC
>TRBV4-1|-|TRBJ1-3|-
CASSQLQGTRNTIYF
TGCGCCAGCAGCCAATTACAGGGTACCAGGAACACCATATATTTT
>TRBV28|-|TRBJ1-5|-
CASMGGGSNQPQHF
TGTGCCAGCATGGGAGGGGGTAGCAATCAGCCCCAGCATTTT
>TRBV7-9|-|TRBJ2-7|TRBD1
CASSGPGGARDEQYF
TGTGCCAGCAGCGGCCCAGGGGGCGCAAGGGACGAGCAGTACTTC
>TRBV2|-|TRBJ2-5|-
CASRRDQETQYF
TGTGCCAGCAGACGCGACCAAGAGACCCAGTACTTC
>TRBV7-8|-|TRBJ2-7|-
CASSLVSTTSYEQYF
TGTGCCAGCAGCTTAGTTAGCACTACTTCCTACGAGCAGTACTTC
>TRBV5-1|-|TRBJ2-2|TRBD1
CASSLDIGGPIPGELFF
TGCGCCAGCAGCTTGGATATAGGGGGCCCTATTCCCGGGGAGCTGTTTTTT
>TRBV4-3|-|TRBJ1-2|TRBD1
CASSPTGMHGYTF
TGCGCCAGCAGCCCGACAGGGATGCATGGCTACACCTTC
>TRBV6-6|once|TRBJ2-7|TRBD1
CASGKGQGTYEQYF
TGTGCCAGCGGAAAGGGACAGGGGACCTACGAGCAGTACTTC
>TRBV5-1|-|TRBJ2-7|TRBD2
CATSTGLAGVGQYF
TGCGCCACATCTACGGGACTAGCGGGAGTGGGGCAGTACTTC
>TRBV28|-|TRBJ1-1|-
CASSLLGRLNTEAFF
TGTGCCAGCAGTTTATTAGGGCGTTTGAACACTGAAGCTTTCTTT